A single sample is the source of the 10 T cell receptor beta chains below, sequenced in a study of cytomegalovirus exposure and HLA in healthy donors. Sequenced by immunoSEQ multiplex PCR; TCRdb stores in-frame clones only, minus some. The sample consists of roughly 150,000 clones, 85% to 90% of them appearing once. The sample consisted of PBMCs. These receptors all come from a woman under 30 in good health and CMV-seropositive.

The rearrangement links TRBV2 to TRBJ1-5; D is perhaps TRBD1 (6 bases). This CDR3 comprises 14 residues. Germline V gene sequence: CDR1 SNHLY, CDR2 FYNNEI. V was cut by 3 bases and J by 6 bases, with 12 bases left in between. CDR3 in DNA: TGTGCCAGCAGTGATGGGCAGGGGACTCAGCCCCAGCATTTT. It codes for CASSDGQGTQPQHF.

The V call is TRBV30, the J call TRBJ1-3; no reliable D call. The CDR3 covers 16 residues. Trimming took off 2 bases at V and 0 bases at J, with 14 bases between the two ends. Germline lookup yields CDR1 GTSNPN and CDR2 SVGIG (reference sequence). CDR3 amino acids: CAWSPRGRVSGNTIYF. The CDR3 nucleotides are TGTGCCTGGAGTCCTCGGGGAAGGGTCTCTGGAAACACCATATATTTT.

The CDR3 here is CASSRAGLAKNIQYF. The CDR3, as DNA: TGTGCCAGTAGTCGTGCAGGTCTAGCCAAAAACATTCAGTACTTC. The V gene is TRBV19, the J gene TRBJ2-4; D is uncertain. The CDR3 covers 15 residues. Germline values: CDR1 LNHDA, CDR2 SQIVND (reference sequence). V was cut by 5 bases and J by 0 bases, with 11 bases left in between. The complete variable domain, with remaining parts taken from reference TRBV19 and TRBJ2-4, reads DGGITQSPKYLFRKEGQNVTLSCEQNLNHDAMYWYRQDPGQGLRLIYYSQIVNDFQKGDIAEGYSVSREKKESFPLTVTSAQKNPTAFYLCASSRAGLAKNIQYFGAGTRLSVL.

The rearrangement links TRBV15 to TRBJ2-3; 8 bases are shared with TRBD2. Trimming removed 1 base from V and 5 bases from J; junction bases left unmatched: 11. Germline V gene data show CDR1 as LNHNV and CDR2 as YYDKDF (reference sequence). The CDR3 has 17 residues. CDR3 DNA: TGTGCCACCAGCAGAGCCCCCTTGGCGGGAGGTGAAGATACGCAGTATTTT. Protein sequence: CATSRAPLAGGEDTQYF.

The chain employs TRBV30 and TRBJ2-7; 14 bases are shared with TRBD2. Germline trimming cut 5 bases from V and 6 bases from J; bases unmatched to any gene: 12. The CDR3 runs to 16 residues. The germline CDR1 and CDR2 sequences are GTSNPN and SVGIG (reference sequence). For the CDR3, the DNA is TGTGCCTGGGAGACTAGCGGGAGGGGGGGGAGATCCGAGCAGTACTTC. Its protein is CAWETSGRGGRSEQYF.

V gene TRBV7-9 combines with J gene TRBJ2-2, with a tentative D call TRBD1 (5 bases). Germline V gene lookup returns CDR1 SEHNR and CDR2 FQNEAQ (reference sequence). With 5 bases removed from V and 6 bases from J, the gap between germline ends came to 13 bases. This CDR3 is built from 14 residues. The CDR3 sequence: CASSPQGIAGELFF. The DNA for the CDR3 is TGTGCCAGCAGCCCGCAGGGTATCGCCGGGGAGCTGTTTTTT.

The table lists this clone with a count of one. This chain connects TRBV6-5 to TRBJ2-3; no firm D call. CDR3 length equals 14 residues. V lost 10 bases and J 3 bases, leaving 17 bases between the germline ends. Germline CDR1 is MNHEY and CDR2 is SVGAGI. The CDR3 bases are TGTGCCAACCTAGGATCTATCTCAACAGATACGCAGTATTTT. It is translated as CANLGSISTDTQYF.

The chain has TRBV2 and TRBJ2-3; D is ambiguous. This CDR3 is built from 14 residues. Between the trimmed V and J ends, which lost 9 bases and 3 bases, there was a span of 16 bases. Germline V gene sequence: CDR1 SNHLY, CDR2 FYNNEI. CDR3 sequence: CASSTMASTDTQYF. The CDR3 DNA reads TGTGCCAGTAGCACCATGGCCAGTACAGATACGCAGTATTTT.

The rearrangement uses TRBV29-1 and TRBJ2-1; no clear D. Germline-derived CDR1 and CDR2 are SQVTM and ANQGSEA. Trimming cost V 4 bases and J 10 bases, with 17 bases left between them. This CDR3 region has 13 residues. CDR3 bases: TGCAGCGTTGGTATAAAGGCGCACGGGGAGCAGTTCTTC. The encoded protein is CSVGIKAHGEQFF.

The chain links TRBV29-1 to TRBJ2-3; no definite D call. Per germline, CDR1 SQVTM and CDR2 ANQGSEA. This CDR3 spans 13 amino acids. Trimming left V 3 bases short and J 1 base short, with 8 bases between. The DNA of the CDR3 is TGCAGCGTTGAGCTGACTCGCACAGATACGCAGTATTTT. Its translation is CSVELTRTDTQYF.